This TCR beta chain was profiled in a study of blood T cells in healthy people across ages. General observations from the study: Donor CMV infection status was unknown, possibly confounding age-related changes in expanded clonotypes.

Note on this clonotype: Its target is not known.

A second roughly 7 to 12 cycle PCR used barcoded and J-beta primers. A tag from a template-switch adaptor with 12 random nucleotides marked each cDNA molecule. Paired-end reads containing CDR3 totaled no fewer than 2.5 million for each sample. Each CDR3 protein gets one entry after TCRdb re-called the 5' RACE reads with MiXCR. The data contain about 640,000 distinct CDR3 sequences, about 30% of them singletons. Extraction yielded at least 6 micrograms of total RNA per sample. Trimming took 0 bases from V and 5 from J; bases not matched to a gene: 6. Germline assignment: CDR1 SGHRS and CDR2 YFSETQ. CDR3 length equals 15 residues.

The specimen sequenced was blood. The sequence was obtained from a woman of 80 years or more in good health. This rearrangement joins TRBV5-1 to TRBJ2-5, with 8 bases aligning to TRBD2. The CDR3 sequence is CASSLGASGYETQYF. The DNA for the CDR3 is TGCGCCAGCAGCTTGGGGGCTAGCGGGTATGAGACCCAGTACTTC.